These 15 T cell receptor beta chains share one sample of origin, sequenced in a study of cytomegalovirus exposure and HLA in healthy donors (dated 2017 in TCRdb). To prepare the library, the immunoSEQ multiplex PCR assay was applied. For the multiplex PCR, a mixture combining 60 forward primers for TCR Vbeta segments and 13 reverse primers for TCR Jbeta segments was used. What TCRdb holds here is the immuneACCESS table cut down to in-frame rearrangements. Part of the clones is not present; checked against another copy, under half of the missing clones reflect an unresolved V gene, and the others are unexplained. For this sample there are about 120,000 clones; over 60% appear just once. The ten largest account for 1% of the sample. The sample was PBMCs. The source of these receptors is a human donor in good health.

The V gene is TRBV7-2, the J gene TRBJ1-1; D is unclear. The ends were cut back, 1 base at V and 3 bases at J, with 6 bases in the middle. The germline V gene has CDR1 SGHTA and CDR2 FQGNSA. This CDR3 has 13 residues. This chain's CDR3 is CASSLGRYTEAFF. DNA for the CDR3: TGTGCCAGCAGCTTAGGGAGGTACACTGAAGCTTTCTTT.

This clone was observed a handful of times. V is TRBV6-6 and J is TRBJ1-1; D may be TRBD1 (5 bases). Germline V gene data show CDR1 as MNHNY and CDR2 as SVGAGI (reference sequence). CDR3 size: 14 residues. Trimming pared 8 bases from V and 1 base from J, leaving 14 bases between. CDR3 DNA: TGTGCCAGCTCCGCAGGGAACCCGAACACTGAAGCTTTCTTT. Protein: CASSAGNPNTEAFF.

This rearrangement joins TRBV19 to TRBJ1-4; 9 positions agree with TRBD1. Germline CDR1 LNHDA, CDR2 SQIVND (reference sequence). The CDR3 contains 14 residues. The J segment lost 8 bases and the V segment lost 8 bases, leaving 9 bases of the junction unmatched. The CDR3, as DNA: TGTGCCAGTCGACAGGGGGTACTCCCAGAAAAACTGTTTTTT. It is translated as CASRQGVLPEKLFF.

This chain joins TRBV4-1 and TRBJ2-7; TRBD1 matches at 9 bases. The V gene end was trimmed by 3 bases and the J gene end by 1 base; junction bases not matched to a gene: 4. Germline-derived CDR1 and CDR2 are MGHRA and YSYEKL. The length of the CDR3 is 15 residues. CDR3 residues: CASSHTGGPSYEQYF. CDR3 DNA: TGCGCCAGCAGCCACACAGGGGGCCCTTCCTACGAGCAGTACTTC.

The chain employs TRBV27 and TRBJ2-7; tentative D call: TRBD1 (6 bases). The CDR3 runs to 16 residues. Per germline, CDR1 MNHEY and CDR2 SMNVEV (reference sequence). Deletions cut 6 bases from V and 2 bases from J, with 20 bases between. The chain's CDR3 is CASSTRTGRGAYEQYF. CDR3 DNA: TGTGCCAGCAGCACCCGAACAGGGAGAGGAGCCTACGAGCAGTACTTC.

The genes are TRBV19 and TRBJ2-1; possibly TRBD1 for D (5 bases). V lost 3 bases and J 11 bases, leaving 11 bases between the germline ends. From germline, CDR1 is LNHDA and CDR2 SQIVND (reference sequence). The CDR3 covers 12 residues. CDR3 residues: CASSMGLSKQFF. The CDR3, as DNA: TGTGCCAGTAGTATGGGGCTGTCGAAGCAGTTCTTC.

V is TRBV5-4 and J is TRBJ1-1, with TRBD1 identical over 10 bases. V was pared by 0 bases and J by 6 bases, with 5 bases of the junction left unmatched. The germline gives CDR1 SGHNT, CDR2 YYREEE (reference sequence). There are 15 residues in the CDR3. In nucleotides, the CDR3 is TGTGCCAGCAGCTTGGGGGGGACAGGGGTGCCTGAAGCTTTCTTT. It translates to CASSLGGTGVPEAFF.

The chain carries TRBV7-9 and TRBJ1-4, with D perhaps TRBD1 (6 bases). Between the trimmed V and J ends, which lost 8 bases and 10 bases, there was a span of 20 bases. The CDR3 spans 14 residues. CDR1 is SEHNR, CDR2 FQNEAQ, per germline (reference sequence). CDR3 sequence reads: CASGKDSQGGKLFF. DNA for the CDR3: TGTGCCAGCGGCAAGGACTCCCAAGGGGGAAAACTGTTTTTT.

This clone was seen just once. This rearrangement joins TRBV28 to TRBJ1-2; D remains unclear. CDR1 is MDHEN and CDR2 is SYDVKM in the germline V gene. V lost 1 base and J 14 bases, leaving 11 bases between the germline ends. The CDR3 is made up of 11 amino acids. CDR3 amino acids: CASSLSERRTF. DNA for the CDR3: TGTGCCAGCAGTTTATCCGAACGGAGGACCTTC.

The rearrangement links TRBV5-4 to TRBJ1-2, with 9 positions matching TRBD1. Trimming cost V 8 bases and J 7 bases; bases outside gene matches: 9. CDR3 length: 13 amino acids. Germline V gene data show CDR1 as SGHNT and CDR2 as YYREEE (reference sequence). The CDR3 loop is CASGGTGRGGYTF. The DNA for the CDR3 is TGTGCCAGTGGGGGGACAGGGAGGGGTGGCTACACCTTC.

This clone was recorded a few times. The chain recombines TRBV28 with TRBJ1-1; D might be TRBD1 (5 bases). This CDR3 has 15 residues. Deletions cut 2 bases from V and 4 bases from J, with 14 bases between. Germline-derived CDR1 and CDR2 are MDHEN and SYDVKM. CDR3 residues: CASSLHLQGGTEAFF. Written as DNA, the CDR3 is TGTGCCAGCAGTTTACATCTGCAGGGAGGCACTGAAGCTTTCTTT. The full variable domain, rest sourced from reference TRBV28 and TRBJ1-1, is DVKVTQSSRYLVKRTGEKVFLECVQDMDHENMFWYRQDPGLGLRLIYFSYDVKMKEKGDIPEGYSVSREKKERFSLILESASTNQTSMYLCASSLHLQGGTEAFFGQGTRLTVV.

CDR3 sequence (DNA): TGTGCCAGCAGCCTGACCGGGGGTAGCAATCAGCCCCAGCATTTT. This codes for CASSLTGGSNQPQHF. V is TRBV5-5 and J is TRBJ1-5; D may be TRBD1 (5 bases). The CDR3 covers 15 residues. Germline assignment: CDR1 SGHKS and CDR2 YYEKEE (reference sequence). V lost 4 bases to trimming and J lost 0 bases, with 11 bases between them.

The CDR3 bases are TGCGCCAGCAGCTTGGAGACAGTGCAGAACACTGAAGCTTTCTTT. As protein: CASSLETVQNTEAFF. This chain connects TRBV5-1 to TRBJ1-1; D might be TRBD1 (5 bases). V was shortened by 0 bases and J by 1 base, with 10 bases between the two germline ends. CDR1 is SGHRS and CDR2 is YFSETQ in the germline V gene. CDR3 length: 15 amino acids.

The gene calls are TRBV11-3 and TRBJ2-7; D might be TRBD2 (5 bases). The germline CDR1 and CDR2 sequences are SGHNT and YENEEA. Trimming removed 3 bases from V and 5 bases from J, with 14 bases in between. The CDR3 contains 14 residues. The CDR3 sequence: CASSFGGPGDEQYF. CDR3 nucleotides: TGTGCCAGCAGCTTCGGCGGGCCTGGGGACGAGCAGTACTTC. The variable domain in full, with the rest retrieved from reference TRBV11-3 and TRBJ2-7, is EAGVVQSPRYKIIEKKQPVAFWCNPISGHNTLYWYLQNLGQGPELLIRYENEEAVDDSQLPKDRFSAERLKGVDSTLKIQPAELGDSAVYLCASSFGGPGDEQYFGPGTRLTVT.

Remarks on this clone: In this CDR3 the conserved last residue, phenylalanine or tryptophan, is missing, so a read error is likely. The V gene is TRBV7-2, the J gene TRBJ2-7, with 10 bases lining up with TRBD1. Per germline, CDR1 SGHTA and CDR2 FQGNSA. With V trimmed by 3 bases and J by 3 bases, 5 bases remained unmatched. This CDR3 comprises 15 residues. Here the CDR3 DNA reads TGTGCCAGCAGCTTGGTAGGACAGGGGGACTACGAGCAGTACCTC. It yields the protein CASSLVGQGDYEQYL.